What follows are 13 T cell receptor beta chains derived from one specimen sequenced in a study of blood T cell repertoires in COVID-19. TCRdb's table, derived via immunoSEQ multiplex PCR, lists solely in-frame clones and lacks some. The sample has 110,000 to 150,000 clones; approximately 90% are singletons. Sequencing was performed on peripheral blood. All receptors come from a woman older than 75 with acute or convalescent COVID-19.

The chain links TRBV23-1 to TRBJ2-7; a possible D gene is TRBD2 (6 bases). TRBV23-1 is designated an ORF whose function remains uncertain. The length of the CDR3 is 14 residues. V shed 2 bases and J shed 3 bases, with 11 bases lying between them. Here the CDR3 reads CASSQVMGGYEQYF. CDR3 nucleotides: TGCGCCAGCAGTCAAGTAATGGGGGGCTACGAGCAGTACTTC.

V and J are TRBV2 and TRBJ1-5, with D tentatively TRBD1 (5 bases). The CDR3 length is 13 residues. From germline, CDR1 is SNHLY and CDR2 FYNNEI. Trimming took off 6 bases at V and 5 bases at J, with 11 bases between the two ends. CDR3 amino acids: CASRPQGDQPQHF. The CDR3 nucleotides read TGTGCCAGCAGACCTCAAGGGGATCAGCCCCAGCATTTT.

This chain uses TRBV6-6 with TRBJ1-1, with D hard to call. The CDR3 is 14 residues long. Germline V gene lookup returns CDR1 MNHNY and CDR2 SVGAGI (reference sequence). V was trimmed by 2 bases and J by 9 bases, leaving 16 bases between them. The CDR3 loop reads CASSYPFRDYQAFF. The CDR3 DNA reads as TGTGCCAGCAGTTACCCCTTCCGGGATTACCAAGCTTTCTTT.

The chain uses TRBV19 and TRBJ1-5; 9 bases are a match to TRBD1. CDR1 and CDR2 (germline): LNHDA, SQIVND (reference sequence). V shed 6 bases, J shed 6 bases, and the junction held 9 bases outside the gene matches. This CDR3 has 15 amino acids. The CDR3 region is CASSTDRGPGQPQHF. The CDR3 DNA sequence: TGTGCCAGTAGCACGGACAGGGGTCCTGGTCAGCCCCAGCATTTT. Together with reference TRBV19 and TRBJ1-5, the CDR3 gives the full variable domain: DGGITQSPKYLFRKEGQNVTLSCEQNLNHDAMYWYRQDPGQGLRLIYYSQIVNDFQKGDIAEGYSVSREKKESFPLTVTSAQKNPTAFYLCASSTDRGPGQPQHFGDGTRLSIL.

The gene calls are TRBV30 and TRBJ2-3; 9 nucleotides match TRBD1. Germline assignment: CDR1 GTSNPN and CDR2 SVGIG (reference sequence). J lost 4 bases, V lost 4 bases, and 6 bases had no gene match. CDR3 length: 14 amino acids. The CDR3 DNA reads TGTGCCTGGAAAAGGGACAGGGCATCAGATACGCAGTATTTT. It is translated as CAWKRDRASDTQYF.

CDR3 coding DNA: TGTGCCATCAGGGGGGGGACTAGTGACACAGATACGCAGTATTTT. Translation gives CAIRGGTSDTDTQYF. The chain carries TRBV10-3 and TRBJ2-3, with TRBD2 matching 8 bases. The CDR3 contains 15 residues. The V gene's germline CDR1 is ENHRY and CDR2 SYGVKD. The V gene end was trimmed by 6 bases and the J gene end by 2 bases; junction bases not matched to a gene: 7.

This chain uses TRBV5-1 with TRBJ1-5; 7 bases are a match to TRBD1. Germline V CDR1 and CDR2: SGHRS, YFSETQ. CDR3 length: 14 residues. The ends lost 3 bases at V and 6 bases at J; junction bases unmatched: 6. In DNA, the CDR3 is TGCGCCAGCAGCTCCGGGACAGCGGGTCAGCCCCAGCATTTT. The encoded protein is CASSSGTAGQPQHF.

The chain carries TRBV6-1 and TRBJ1-3; D is unclear. Germline CDR1 reads MNHNS; CDR2 reads SASEGT. Trimming left V 2 bases short and J 0 bases short, with 8 bases between. CDR3 length: 15 amino acids. The CDR3 nucleotides are TGTGCCAGCAGTGAATCCCTACTCTCTGGAAACACCATATATTTT. It yields the protein CASSESLLSGNTIYF.

The J gene is TRBJ2-3, the V gene TRBV15; 7 positions match TRBD1. This CDR3 contains 16 residues. Germline trimming cut 1 base from V and 2 bases from J; bases unmatched to any gene: 6. The germline V gene has CDR1 LNHNV and CDR2 YYDKDF (reference sequence). The CDR3 bases are TGTGCCACCAGCAGAGGTACAGGGGTCATCACAGATACGCAGTATTTT. Translation: CATSRGTGVITDTQYF.

This rearrangement joins TRBV3-1 (or the pseudogene TRBV3-2) to TRBJ1-2; TRBD1 might be the D (6 bases). CDR3 length: 16 amino acids. Germline V gene sequence: CDR1 LGHDT, CDR2 YNNKEL (reference sequence). V lost 4 bases and J lost 3, with 18 bases in between. The CDR3 sequence is CASSRRAQGPYYGYTF. As DNA, the CDR3 is TGTGCCAGCAGCCGCCGGGCGCAGGGGCCCTACTATGGCTACACCTTC.

V gene TRBV7-2 combines with J gene TRBJ1-5; a weak D match, TRBD1 (6 bases). The germline V gene has CDR1 SGHTA and CDR2 FQGNSA. V was shortened by 1 base and J by 8 bases, with 18 bases between the two germline ends. The CDR3 consists of 16 residues. In nucleotides, the CDR3 is TGTGCCAGCAGCTTAGGGGGGAGGGGGGAAGGCGAGCCCCAGCATTTT. This gives the protein CASSLGGRGEGEPQHF.

About this clone: The junction shows a germline mismatch at one end, possibly a read error. CDR3 sequence: CASSPQQFPRDKEHRGAVF. The DNA for the CDR3 is TGTGCCAGCAGCCCTCAACAGTTTCCCCGGGACAAGGAACACCGGGGAGCTGTTTTT. This sequence joins TRBV3-1 (or the pseudogene TRBV3-2) and TRBJ2-2, with D perhaps TRBD1 (6 bases). Germline V gene lookup returns CDR1 LGHDT and CDR2 YNNKEL (reference sequence). The CDR3 spans 19 residues.

V and J are TRBV7-9 and TRBJ1-4; 8 nucleotides match TRBD1. The CDR3 spans 16 residues. Trimming removed 4 bases from V and 3 bases from J; junction bases left unmatched: 7. The germline gives CDR1 SEHNR, CDR2 FQNEAQ (reference sequence). The CDR3 sequence: CASSSGRGRANEKLFF. The CDR3 DNA is TGTGCCAGCAGCTCGGGCAGGGGGCGCGCTAATGAAAAACTGTTTTTT.